A selection of T cell receptor beta chains follows, all from one sample in a study of response to subunit inactivated influenza vaccine. From the RT-PCR reads, TCRdb called clonotypes with MiXCR, one entry per CDR3 protein. This repertoire shows more than 400,000 distinct CDR3 sequences, approximately 10% found once; its top ten account for about 12%. Sample: PBMCs from blood, taken more than 35 days after vaccination. The source is a man aged 45-60 years who received an inactivated influenza vaccine. Each CDR3 is given with its conserved first and last residue. A D gene is named only where the DNA matches it firmly. Clone size is stated in some rows and not others, as once, few, many or a class when expanded.

>many|TRBV4-2|TRBD2|TRBJ2-1
TGTGCCAGCAGCCAAGATGAGGAACTAGCGGGAGTTTTTCCCGACAATGAGCAGTTCTTC
CASSQDEELAGVFPDNEQFF
>few|TRBV20-1|TRBD1|TRBJ2-7
TGCAGTGCTAGAGGGACAGGGGTCCACGAGCAGTACTTC
CSARGTGVHEQYF
>many|TRBV27|NA|TRBJ2-5
TGTGCCAGCAGTTCCCTCGGTGGCCAAGAGACCCAGTACTTC
CASSSLGGQETQYF
>NA|TRBV7-2|NA|TRBJ2-3
TGTGCCAGCCAGTGGGAGGCAAGCACAGATACGCAGTATTTT
CASQWEASTDTQYF
>many|TRBV20-1|TRBD1|TRBJ1-1
TGCAGTGCTAGAGAATGGGGACAGGGGGCTAGCACTGAAGCTTTCTTT
CSAREWGQGASTEAFF
>many|TRBV20-1|TRBD2|TRBJ2-7
TGCAGTGCTACCGGGACTAGCGGTCCCTACGAGCAGTACTTC
CSATGTSGPYEQYF
>NA|TRBV28|NA|TRBJ1-2
TGTGCCAGCAGTTTGATCGCTAGTTCCGTCTATGGCTACACCTTC
CASSLIASSVYGYTF
>NA|TRBV20-1|NA|TRBJ2-1
TGCAGTGCTAGAGTCCCGGGAACTCCTAACTACAATGAGCAGTTCTTC
CSARVPGTPNYNEQFF
>NA|TRBV25-1|NA|TRBJ2-7
TGTGCCAGCAGGGCCAGGGGGGAAGGTACCTACGAGCAGTACTTC
CASRARGEGTYEQYF
>NA|TRBV20-1|NA|TRBJ1-2
TGCAGTGCTAGAGAAGTCCTCCCTACTTACTATGGCTACACCTTC
CSAREVLPTYYGYTF
>NA|TRBV7-2|NA|TRBJ2-3
TGTGCCAGCAGCCCACGCGATTCAGATACGCAGTATTTT
CASSPRDSDTQYF
>few|TRBV7-2|TRBD2|TRBJ2-1
TGTGCCAGCAGCCCGTACTTCACTAGCGGGGCCTCCAATGAGCAGTTCTTC
CASSPYFTSGASNEQFF
>few|TRBV20-1|TRBD2|TRBJ2-1
TGCAGTGCTAGAGTTAGCGGGAGGGCCCTAACGGGTATTGAGCAGTTCTTC
CSARVSGRALTGIEQFF
>NA|TRBV6-2/TRBV6-3|TRBD2|TRBJ2-3
TGTGCCAGCAGTACAAGCGGGAAGGAAACGGATACGCAGTATTTT
CASSTSGKETDTQYF
>few|TRBV5-1|TRBD1|TRBJ1-4
TGCGCCAGCAGCTTTGGGACAGGGACACACCGGAATGAAAAACTGTTTTTT
CASSFGTGTHRNEKLFF
>many|TRBV4-3|TRBD1|TRBJ2-7
TGCGCCAGCAGCCGGGGGACAGGGGAGGCCCACGAGCAGTACTTC
CASSRGTGEAHEQYF
>many|TRBV29-1|TRBD2|TRBJ2-1
TGCAGCGTTGAAGCGGCTAGCGGGCTCCTCTTCCCCTACAATGAGCAGTTCTTC
CSVEAASGLLFPYNEQFF
>few|TRBV20-1|NA|TRBJ1-1
TGCAGTGCTAGAGCACAGGGTAGCGAAGCTTTCTTT
CSARAQGSEAFF
>NA|TRBV20-1|NA|TRBJ1-4
TGCAGTGCTAGGGGTCAGGGAGTTAGTGAAAAACTGTTTTTT
CSARGQGVSEKLFF
>NA|TRBV11-2|TRBD2|TRBJ2-7
TGTGCCAGCAGCTTAGGGGGGCTAGCGGGGGGTCTCTACGAGCAGTACTTC
CASSLGGLAGGLYEQYF
>few|TRBV14|NA|TRBJ2-7
TGTGCCAGCAGCCCACTAGGGTTACGGACCGAGCAGTACTTC
CASSPLGLRTEQYF
>few|TRBV7-9|NA|TRBJ2-7
TGTGCCAGCAGCTTAGGAGGGGCAGGAATTTACGAGCAGTACTTC
CASSLGGAGIYEQYF
>NA|TRBV20-1|NA|TRBJ1-1
TGCAGTGCTCAAGACGGACACCTGAACACTGAAGCTTTCTTT
CSAQDGHLNTEAFF
>NA|TRBV6-2/TRBV6-3|TRBD1|TRBJ1-1
TGTGCCAGCAGTTACTTCCCCCAGGGGGGTAACACTGAAGCTTTCTTT
CASSYFPQGGNTEAFF
>NA|TRBV12-3/TRBV12-4|TRBD1|TRBJ2-7
TGTGCCAGCAGTCAAGGGACAGCCCACGGGTACTTC
CASSQGTAHGYF
>NA|TRBV5-1|NA|TRBJ2-5
TGCGCCAGCAGCTTGGCCGCCCTGGCGACAAGGGCGGTGGAGACCCAGTCCTTC
CASSLAALATRAVETQSF
>many|TRBV10-1|NA|TRBJ2-1
TGCGCCAGCAGTGAGAGGGGGGCGAGGTCCTACAATGAGCAGTTCTTC
CASSERGARSYNEQFF
>many|TRBV5-6|NA|TRBJ2-7
TGTGCCAGCAGCCAATGGGACACCGAGCAGTACTTC
CASSQWDTEQYF
>NA|TRBV29-1|NA|TRBJ1-2
TGCAGCGTTGAATCGGACAGCAACTATGGCTACACCTTC
CSVESDSNYGYTF
>many|TRBV20-1|TRBD1|TRBJ2-7
TGCAGTGCAAGAGACAGGGGGAAGGCCTACGAGCAGTACTTC
CSARDRGKAYEQYF
>many|TRBV7-2|TRBD1|TRBJ1-6
TGTGCCAGCAGCTTAGGCAGGACAGGGTTCTTCGACTCACCCCTCCACTTT
CASSLGRTGFFDSPLHF
>few|TRBV7-9|NA|TRBJ2-7
TGTGCCAGCACCTTTACCGGGACCCCCTACTACGAGCAGTACTTC
CASTFTGTPYYEQYF
>NA|TRBV7-2|TRBD2|TRBJ2-1
TGTGCCAGCAGCTTAGCGTTTAGGACTAGCGAGGGTGAGCAGTTCTTC
CASSLAFRTSEGEQFF
>many|TRBV7-9|NA|TRBJ2-1
TGTGCCAGCAGCTCAAGGCTCCCAGGGCGGTGGGATGAGCAGTTCTTC
CASSSRLPGRWDEQFF
>many|TRBV5-1|TRBD1|TRBJ2-7
TGCGCCAGCAGCCCCGACAGGGCTGGTGAGCAGTACTTC
CASSPDRAGEQYF
>NA|TRBV6-1|TRBD2|TRBJ2-7
TGTGCCAGCAGAGCGGGACTAGCGGGGTACGAGCAGTACTTC
CASRAGLAGYEQYF
>NA|TRBV7-2|NA|TRBJ2-7
TGTGCCAGCAGCCACCCTCAGGCCGAGCAGTACTTC
CASSHPQAEQYF
>NA|TRBV7-3|TRBD2|TRBJ2-1
TGTGCCAGCAGCACGGGACTAGCGGGAGGCCAGGGTGAGCAGTTCTTC
CASSTGLAGGQGEQFF
>few|TRBV20-1|TRBD2|TRBJ2-1
TGCAGTGCTACCACGGGGGGTTACAATGAGCAGTTCTTC
CSATTGGYNEQFF
>many|TRBV24-1|NA|TRBJ2-1
TGTGCCACCAGTGAGGGGACTCGCGCGGAGCAGTTCTTC
CATSEGTRAEQFF
>many|TRBV7-9|TRBD2|TRBJ2-1
TGTGCCAGCAGCCGAGGACTAGCGTGGGATAATGAGCAGTTCTTC
CASSRGLAWDNEQFF
>few|TRBV7-2|TRBD2|TRBJ2-2
TGTGCCAGCAGCTTAGGAAGCGGGAGGAACACCGGGGAGCTGTTTTTT
CASSLGSGRNTGELFF
>NA|TRBV5-1|TRBD1|TRBJ2-5
TGCGCCAGCACCCCAGAACCAGGGGGTCCAGAGACCCAGTACTTC
CASTPEPGGPETQYF
>NA|TRBV4-2|TRBD2|TRBJ2-1
TGTGCCAGCAGCCAAGCCCTAGCGGGAGGTGTAAGCTCCTACAATGAGCAGTTCTTC
CASSQALAGGVSSYNEQFF
>few|TRBV2|NA|TRBJ2-1
TGTGCCAGCAGTGAATCTGGGGCTATCTACAATGAGCAGTTCTTC
CASSESGAIYNEQFF
>few|TRBV6-5|NA|TRBJ2-7
TGTGCCAGCAGTTATGGCCACGACAGCTCCTACGAGCAGTACTTC
CASSYGHDSSYEQYF
>NA|TRBV4-1|NA|TRBJ1-3
TGCGCCAGCAGCCACCTGCAGGGAAGGACAACCTCTGGAAACACCATATATTTT
CASSHLQGRTTSGNTIYF
>few|TRBV7-6|TRBD1|TRBJ2-3
TGTGCCAGCAGCGTCGGGACAGCTAGCACAGATACGCAGTATTTT
CASSVGTASTDTQYF
>NA|TRBV6-6|NA|TRBJ1-1
TGTGCCAGCAGTTACGGGCAGGGGACTGAAGCTTTCTTT
CASSYGQGTEAFF
>NA|TRBV27|NA|TRBJ2-3
TGTGCCAGCAGTTTTTCGTTAGCCACAGATACGCAGTATTTT
CASSFSLATDTQYF